This T cell receptor beta chain was documented in a study of blood T cell repertoires in COVID-19. Whole-study context: Specimens from acute and convalescent COVID-19 originated in the United States, Italy and Spain. The analysed material was cDNA or gDNA that came from T cells, B-cell-depleted T cells, or PBMCs.

Deletions cut 6 bases from V and 1 base from J, with 9 bases between. The CDR3 covers 13 residues. This clone was seen only once. The study assigned cohorts using participant-reported clinical history. Recovered Cohort 3 donors showed two negative PCRs, clearance, or symptom resolution. Sequencing used immunoSEQ multiplex PCR; TCRdb keeps in-frame clones, though not all of them. The table shows 300,000 or so clones, with 70% to 90% occurring only once. The material sequenced was PBMCs or T cells enriched from blood (not recorded which). This chain joins TRBV12-3 or TRBV12-4 and TRBJ1-1; D unclear. The receptor comes from a woman in her 30s who had recovered from COVID-19. CDR3 region: CASSPHPNTEAFF. The CDR3 DNA is TGTGCCAGCAGCCCACACCCGAACACTGAAGCTTTCTTT.